Listed here are 21 T cell receptor beta chains from one sample, sequenced in a study of read filtering for tumor transcriptome and immune sequencing. The library was built from around 380 ng RNA with molecular barcoded adaptors for alpha/delta and beta/gamma chains. Using its own MiXCR run on the reads, TCRdb lists one record per CDR3 protein. Of 40,000 to 50,000 distinct CDR3 sequences listed, roughly 19% were seen once; the top ten hold 15%. The sequencing sample was made of a population of CD138-negative cells sorted from bone marrow. These receptor sequences come from a donor over 35 with multiple myeloma.

The chain links TRBV7-3 to TRBJ2-1, with 7 nucleotides matching TRBD2. With 5 bases clipped from V and 7 bases from J, the junction kept 8 bases outside the gene matches. This CDR3 contains 14 residues. Germline assignment: CDR1 SGHTA and CDR2 FQGTGA. Written as DNA, the CDR3 is TGTGCCAGCAGCCCGGGGGGACCAGGGAATGAGCAGTTCTTC. Its translation: CASSPGGPGNEQFF. The whole variable domain, remainder taken from reference TRBV7-3 and TRBJ2-1, is GAGVSQTPSNKVTEKGKYVELRCDPISGHTALYWYRQSLGQGPEFLIYFQGTGAADDSGLPNDRFFAVRPEGSVSTLKIQRTERGDSAVYLCASSPGGPGNEQFFGPGTRLTVL.

Many counts were recorded for this clonotype. This chain links TRBV6-5 with TRBJ1-4, with a weak D call TRBD1 (6 bases). From germline, CDR1 is MNHEY and CDR2 SVGAGI. Trimming cost V 6 bases and J 4 bases, with 9 bases left between them. The CDR3 is 13 amino acids. CDR3 sequence (DNA): TGTGCCAGCAGCTCAGGGGTTAATGAAAAACTGTTTTTT. The encoded protein is CASSSGVNEKLFF.

This clonotype showed up many times. The chain employs TRBV12-3 or TRBV12-4 and TRBJ2-7; D possibly corresponds to TRBD2 (6 bases). There are 15 residues in the CDR3. Trimming cost V 6 bases and J 4 bases, with 19 bases left between them. The CDR3 loop reads CASSFRGAGGYEQYF. CDR3 nucleotides: TGTGCCAGCAGCTTCCGGGGTGCCGGAGGGTACGAGCAGTACTTC.

At least ten counts were recorded for this clonotype. This chain joins TRBV12-3 or TRBV12-4 and TRBJ2-2, with D uncertain. The V end was cut by 4 bases, the J end by 8 bases, with 11 bases between. The CDR3 is 13 amino acids. The CDR3, as DNA: TGTGCCAGCAGTTATGCCCCAGGAGGGGAGCTGTTTTTT. Amino acids: CASSYAPGGELFF.

This clonotype was counted many times. The chain combines TRBV21-1 with TRBJ2-6; no check of the table's D call, TRBD1, against the DNA was made. TRBV21-1 is described as a pseudogene. The length of the CDR3 is 20 residues. CDR3 sequence reads: CASSKSGGYDHPSGANVLTF. CDR3 nucleotide sequence: TGTGCCAGCAGCAAAAGTGGGGGGTACGACCACCCCTCTGGGGCCAACGTCCTGACTTTC.

The chain couples TRBV20-1 to TRBJ2-7; 14 nucleotides line up with TRBD2. There are 17 residues in the CDR3. Germline assignment: CDR1 DFQATT and CDR2 SNEGSKA (reference sequence). V shed 3 bases, J shed 4 bases, and the junction held 11 bases outside the gene matches. CDR3 sequence (DNA): TGCAGTGCTAGGGACCCGGGACTAGCGGGAGTTAGGTACGAGCAGTACTTC. Translated, it gives CSARDPGLAGVRYEQYF.

This clonotype has a handful of counts. CDR3 sequence: CASSEEVGTQYF. The CDR3 nucleotides read TGTGCCAGCAGTGAAGAAGTAGGTACGCAGTATTTT. The V and J genes are TRBV2 and TRBJ2-3; D gene unclear. Trimming cost V 1 base and J 8 bases, with 7 bases left between them. This CDR3 is 12 amino acids long. The germline V gene has CDR1 SNHLY and CDR2 FYNNEI.

This clonotype has a count of ten or more. V is TRBV6-2 or TRBV6-3 and J is TRBJ1-1; D uncertain. The length of the CDR3 is 13 residues. The germline CDR1 and CDR2 sequences are MNHEY and SVGEGT. Trimming shortened V by 4 bases and J by 7 bases, and 13 bases separated the two germline ends. CDR3 coding DNA: TGTGCCAGCAGTTTATTGGATGGGATTGAAGCTTTCTTT. Translated: CASSLLDGIEAFF.

The chain links TRBV4-1 to TRBJ1-1; the match to TRBD1 covers 7 bases. Germline lookup yields CDR1 MGHRA and CDR2 YSYEKL. The CDR3 consists of 13 residues. Trimming cost V 4 bases and J 10 bases; bases outside gene matches: 9. The CDR3 region is CASSLGQGVVAFF. The CDR3 nucleotides are TGCGCCAGCAGCCTCGGGCAGGGGGTTGTAGCTTTCTTT.

At least ten counts were recorded for this clonotype. This chain uses TRBV5-5 with TRBJ2-1; 8 bases map to TRBD2. There are 16 residues in the CDR3. V lost 4 bases and J lost 3; bases outside the gene matches: 9. Per the germline V gene, CDR1 is SGHKS and CDR2 is YYEKEE (reference sequence). CDR3 loop: CASSLILAANYNEQFF. The DNA for the CDR3 is TGTGCCAGCAGCCTGATACTAGCGGCAAACTACAATGAGCAGTTCTTC.

This clonotype has a count of ten or more. V and J are TRBV7-3 and TRBJ2-2, with 9 bases identical to TRBD1. V lost 4 bases and J lost 4; bases outside the gene matches: 4. Germline V lookup: CDR1 SGHTA, CDR2 FQGTGA. The CDR3 loop spans 15 amino acids. In nucleotides, the CDR3 is TGTGCCAGCAGCTGGACAGGGGAGAGCACCGGGGAGCTGTTTTTT. As protein: CASSWTGESTGELFF.

This sequence joins TRBV29-1 and TRBJ2-3; weak D call: TRBD2 (5 bases). Germline CDR1 is SQVTM and CDR2 is ANQGSEA. This CDR3 comprises 14 residues. V was clipped by 5 bases and J by 6 bases, with 18 bases between them. In nucleotides, the CDR3 is TGCAGCGTTTCGGCTAGCCGGCAAGCGGATACGCAGTATTTT. Translating gives CSVSASRQADTQYF.

This clonotype has a count of ten or more. The chain joins TRBV6-2 or TRBV6-3 to TRBJ2-1, with D hard to call. CDR3 size: 12 residues. Germline V gene sequence: CDR1 MNHEY, CDR2 SVGEGT. V lost 6 bases and J 7 bases, leaving 10 bases between the germline ends. The CDR3 nucleotides are TGTGCCAGCAGCCTGCTATGGAATGAGCAGTTCTTC. Translated: CASSLLWNEQFF.

This clonotype was seen ten or more times. The CDR3 region is CSARDEGQGSFGGELFF. DNA for the CDR3: TGCAGTGCTAGAGATGAGGGACAGGGGTCGTTCGGCGGGGAGCTGTTTTTT. The chain uses TRBV20-1 and TRBJ2-2; TRBD1 matches at 10 bases. The CDR3 has 17 residues. V trimming: 0 bases; J trimming: 7 bases; junction bases outside the gene matches: 11. Germline CDR1 DFQATT, CDR2 SNEGSKA (reference sequence).

In its sample, this clonotype was seen a few times. This chain uses TRBV6-1 with TRBJ1-1, with 8 bases aligning to TRBD1. From germline, CDR1 is MNHNS and CDR2 SASEGT. CDR3 length: 12 amino acids. J was trimmed by 4 bases and V by 6 bases; bases with no gene match: 1. The CDR3 nucleotides read TGTGCCAGCAGAACAGGGGGCACTGAAGCTTTCTTT. Translation gives CASRTGGTEAFF.

V usage is TRBV6-2 or TRBV6-3 and J usage is TRBJ2-2, with 9 nucleotides matching TRBD2. V lost 2 bases and J lost 6; bases outside the gene matches: 1. This CDR3 spans 14 amino acids. Germline V CDR1 and CDR2: MNHEY, SVGEGT. In DNA form, the CDR3 reads TGTGCCAGCAGTTACCGACTAGCGGCCGGGGAGCTGTTTTTT. It yields the protein CASSYRLAAGELFF.

Turning to this clonotype: A much larger clone lies a single base off, so this may be a read error. This sequence joins TRBV29-1 and TRBJ1-1; D perhaps matches TRBD1 (5 bases). The CDR3 contains 14 residues. CDR1 is SQVTM and CDR2 is ANQGSEA in the germline V gene. As DNA, the CDR3 is TGCAGCTCCTCGGGGGGGAAGGGGAACACTAAAGCTTTCTTT. It translates to CSSSGGKGNTKAFF.

A remark on this clonotype: The CDR3 does not end in the conserved phenylalanine or tryptophan, so this is likely a read error. The chain uses TRBV19 and TRBJ1-4, with 7 bases that match TRBD1. The trim removed 6 bases at V and 5 bases at J, leaving 9 bases unmatched. CDR1 is LNHDA, CDR2 SQIVND, per germline (reference sequence). There are 15 residues in the CDR3. The DNA of the CDR3 is TGTGCCAGTAGGTGGACGGGACAGAACAATGAAAAACTGTTTTCT. Residues: CASRWTGQNNEKLFS.

This clonotype was counted many times. The chain recombines TRBV6-5 with TRBJ1-1; no clear D gene. The CDR3 consists of 13 residues. Trimming left V 7 bases short and J 1 base short, with 10 bases between. CDR1 is MNHEY and CDR2 is SVGAGI in the germline V gene. The CDR3 DNA reads as TGTGCCAGCACTCAGTGGGGGAACACTGAAGCTTTCTTT. Translating gives CASTQWGNTEAFF.

This clonotype was detected many times. J is TRBJ2-7 and V is TRBV11-2; 11 positions agree with TRBD2. CDR3 length equals 18 residues. Germline lookup yields CDR1 SGHAT and CDR2 FQNNGV. J gave up 3 bases and V 5 bases, and 15 bases lay outside the gene matches. The CDR3 region is CASSPTPLGLAGGYEQYF. Written as DNA, the CDR3 is TGTGCCAGCAGCCCTACCCCTCTTGGGCTAGCGGGGGGCTACGAGCAGTACTTC. The complete variable domain, with remaining parts taken from reference TRBV11-2 and TRBJ2-7, reads EAGVAQSPRYKIIEKRQSVAFWCNPISGHATLYWYQQILGQGPKLLIQFQNNGVVDDSQLPKDRFSAERLKGVDSTLKIQPAKLEDSAVYLCASSPTPLGLAGGYEQYFGPGTRLTVT.

This clonotype was observed many times. The chain links TRBV3-1 to TRBJ2-2, with a weak D call TRBD2 (5 bases). The V and J ends lost 4 bases and 4 bases respectively, with 16 bases between them. CDR3 length equals 16 residues. CDR1 and CDR2 (germline): LGHDT, YNNKEL (reference sequence). The CDR3 here is CASSRPTRAGTGELFF. CDR3 bases: TGTGCCAGCAGCCGACCCACACGGGCGGGCACCGGGGAGCTGTTTTTT.